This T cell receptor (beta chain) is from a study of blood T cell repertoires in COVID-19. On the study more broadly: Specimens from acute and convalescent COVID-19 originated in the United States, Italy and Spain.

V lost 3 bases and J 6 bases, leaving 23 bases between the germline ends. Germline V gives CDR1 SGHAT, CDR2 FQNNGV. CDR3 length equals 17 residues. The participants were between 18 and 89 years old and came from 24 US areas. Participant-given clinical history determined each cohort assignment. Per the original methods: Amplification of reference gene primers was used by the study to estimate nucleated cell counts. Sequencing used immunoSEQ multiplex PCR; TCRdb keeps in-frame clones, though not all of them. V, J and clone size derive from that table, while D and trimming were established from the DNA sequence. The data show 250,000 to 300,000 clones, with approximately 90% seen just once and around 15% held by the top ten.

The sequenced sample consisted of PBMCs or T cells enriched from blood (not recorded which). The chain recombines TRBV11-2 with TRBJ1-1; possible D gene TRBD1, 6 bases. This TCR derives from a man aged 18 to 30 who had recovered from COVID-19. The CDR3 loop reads CASSFQGQGRGSAEAFF. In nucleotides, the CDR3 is TGTGCCAGCAGCTTCCAAGGCCAGGGGAGAGGTTCGGCTGAAGCTTTCTTT.